A selection of T cell receptor beta chains follows, all from one sample in a study of blood T cell repertoires in COVID-19. The data were produced by immunoSEQ multiplex PCR, yet TCRdb's version contains in-frame clones alone and is incomplete. This sample yields 55,000 or so clones, of which just over 90% are seen a single time; roughly 6.4% belongs to the top ten. The sample comprised peripheral blood. The receptor set was obtained from a man between 40 and 49 years old with acute or convalescent COVID-19. Both conserved end residues are part of each CDR3. Fields, in order: CDR3 protein, CDR3 DNA, D gene, clone size, J gene, V gene. The D gene is left open where the match is weak. Clone size appears in some rows only: once, few, many, or a class for an expanded clone.

CASSYDSIRTEAFF | TGTGCCAGCAGTTACGACAGTATTAGGACTGAAGCTTTCTTT | - | once | TRBJ1-1 | TRBV6-5
CASSPLAGGGELFF | TGTGCCAGCAGTCCACTAGCAGGAGGCGGGGAGCTGTTTTTT | - | few | TRBJ2-2 | TRBV3-1/TRBV3-2
CATSEPLAGGRDTQYF | TGTGCCACCAGTGAGCCCCTAGCGGGAGGAAGAGATACGCAGTATTTT | TRBD2 | few | TRBJ2-3 | TRBV24-1
CAWRGIGRENSPLHF | TGTGCCTGGAGGGGGATCGGAAGGGAGAATTCACCCCTCCACTTT | - | - | TRBJ1-6 | TRBV30
CASSLWSGSTGELFF | TGTGCCAGCAGCTTGTGGAGCGGGAGCACCGGGGAGCTGTTTTTT | TRBD2 | - | TRBJ2-2 | TRBV7-2
CASSLEGDLNYGYTF | TGTGCCAGCAGCTTAGAGGGGGACCTAAACTATGGCTACACCTTC | - | once | TRBJ1-2 | TRBV7-8
CASSRTAGLAPPRTQYF | TGTGCCAGCAGTCGGACCGCGGGACTAGCGCCACCACGGACCCAGTACTTC | TRBD2 | once | TRBJ2-5 | TRBV13
CASSPRGTGSKHGYTF | TGTGCCAGCAGCCCACGGGGGACAGGGAGCAAACATGGCTACACCTTC | TRBD1 | - | TRBJ1-2 | TRBV14
CASRSVTGVDTQYF | TGTGCCAGCAGGTCCGTGACAGGGGTGGATACGCAGTATTTT | TRBD1 | - | TRBJ2-3 | TRBV6-5
CASTRRGGTNEKLFF | TGTGCCAGCACCCGAAGGGGTGGAACTAATGAAAAACTGTTTTTT | - | - | TRBJ1-4 | TRBV6-5
CAWSKGAAVGTEAFF | TGTGCCTGGAGTAAAGGGGCGGCGGTTGGCACTGAAGCTTTCTTT | - | - | TRBJ1-1 | TRBV30
CASHRLHSNQPQHF | TGTGCCAGCCACAGGCTCCATAGCAATCAGCCCCAGCATTTT | - | - | TRBJ1-5 | TRBV19
CAWSKRGGNYGYTF | TGTGCCTGGAGCAAAAGGGGGGGAAACTATGGCTACACCTTC | - | - | TRBJ1-2 | TRBV30
CASTPGQGTDTQYF | TGTGCCAGCACCCCGGGACAGGGGACAGATACGCAGTATTTT | TRBD1 | - | TRBJ2-3 | TRBV5-6
CASSPGTEVGTQYF | TGTGCCAGCAGCCCCGGGACAGAGGTCGGGACCCAGTACTTC | TRBD1 | - | TRBJ2-5 | TRBV25-1
CASRRGQATNEKLFF | TGTGCCAGTAGAAGGGGGCAAGCAACTAATGAAAAACTGTTTTTT | TRBD1 | - | TRBJ1-4 | TRBV19
CASSPTGIYGYTF | TGTGCCAGCAGTCCGACAGGAATCTATGGCTACACCTTC | - | - | TRBJ1-2 | TRBV6-5
CASSLGPQETQYF | TGTGCCAGCAGCTTAGGGCCTCAAGAGACCCAGTACTTC | - | few | TRBJ2-5 | TRBV7-8
CASSSQAGPQETQYF | TGCGCCAGCAGTTCACAAGCGGGGCCACAAGAGACCCAGTACTTC | TRBD2 | - | TRBJ2-5 | TRBV5-1
CASSIRAGHYGYTF | TGTGCCAGTAGTATCAGGGCAGGTCACTATGGCTACACCTTC | - | - | TRBJ1-2 | TRBV19
CASSPPGAGINEQFF | TGTGCCAGCAGCCCCCCGGGAGCGGGAATCAATGAGCAGTTCTTC | TRBD2 | - | TRBJ2-1 | TRBV3-1/TRBV3-2
CASRQGLAGDTQYF | TGTGCCAGCAGGCAGGGGCTAGCGGGAGATACGCAGTATTTT | TRBD2 | - | TRBJ2-3 | TRBV2
CASSHPSSGISYEQYF | TGTGCCAGTAGCCATCCGTCTAGCGGAATTTCCTACGAGCAGTACTTC | TRBD2 | - | TRBJ2-7 | TRBV19
CASSQERRGLGHNEQFF | TGTGCCAGCAGCCAAGAGAGGAGGGGACTAGGGCACAATGAGCAGTTCTTC | TRBD2 | - | TRBJ2-1 | TRBV3-1/TRBV3-2
CASMGDRTGELFF | TGTGCCAGCATGGGGGACAGGACCGGGGAGCTGTTTTTT | TRBD1 | - | TRBJ2-2 | TRBV6-5
CAIGGTGGYGYTF | TGTGCCATTGGGGGGACAGGGGGCTACGGCTACACCTTC | TRBD1 | - | TRBJ1-2 | TRBV19
CASSQDTERGEQYF | TGTGCCAGCAGCCAAGATACGGAACGGGGAGAGCAGTACTTC | - | - | TRBJ2-7 | TRBV14
CASSGGGAGPYEQYF | TGTGCCAGCAGCGGGGGCGGAGCGGGACCCTACGAGCAGTACTTC | TRBD2 | - | TRBJ2-7 | TRBV9
CSVEDRKRGGNTIYF | TGCAGCGTTGAAGATCGAAAAAGAGGGGGAAACACCATATATTTT | - | - | TRBJ1-3 | TRBV29-1
CATGVGNTGELFF | TGTGCCACCGGGGTCGGTAACACCGGGGAGCTGTTTTTT | - | once | TRBJ2-2 | TRBV7-6
CATQRRDSYTGELFF | TGTGCCACTCAGAGGCGGGACAGTTACACCGGGGAGCTGTTTTTT | - | - | TRBJ2-2 | TRBV19
CASSPEGRDTQYF | TGTGCCAGCTCCCCGGAGGGCCGAGATACGCAGTATTTT | - | - | TRBJ2-3 | TRBV7-2
CSASPGTGVQETQYF | TGCAGCGCATCCCCAGGGACAGGGGTCCAAGAGACCCAGTACTTC | TRBD1 | - | TRBJ2-5 | TRBV29-1
CASSVRASREHEQFF | TGTGCCAGCAGCGTTCGCGCGTCCAGGGAACATGAGCAGTTCTTC | - | - | TRBJ2-1 | TRBV7-7
CASSHPDSVGGYTF | TGTGCCAGCAGCCACCCCGACAGCGTTGGGGGCTACACCTTC | - | - | TRBJ1-2 | TRBV3-1/TRBV3-2
CASSPREYHNEQFF | TGTGCCAGCAGCCCAAGGGAGTACCACAATGAGCAGTTCTTC | - | - | TRBJ2-1 | TRBV11-1
CASSPLTGVQRSEQYF | TGTGCCAGCAGTCCTCTCACCGGGGTCCAGAGGAGCGAGCAGTACTTC | - | - | TRBJ2-7 | TRBV7-8
CASSFRQEGTQYF | TGTGCCAGCAGTTTTCGGCAGGAGGGGACCCAGTACTTC | - | - | TRBJ2-5 | TRBV28
CASSISGRAKEQYF | TGTGCCAGCAGTATTAGCGGGAGGGCCAAAGAGCAGTACTTC | TRBD2 | once | TRBJ2-7 | TRBV6-5
CASSFPSARTGSTEAFF | TGTGCCAGCAGCTTCCCAAGCGCCAGGACAGGGAGCACTGAAGCTTTCTTT | TRBD1 | - | TRBJ1-1 | TRBV13
CASSPMGDSYGYTF | TGTGCCAGCAGCCCGATGGGGGACAGTTATGGCTACACCTTC | TRBD1 | - | TRBJ1-2 | TRBV5-4
CASSLLADQETQYF | TGTGCCAGCAGTCTCCTAGCGGACCAAGAGACCCAGTACTTC | TRBD2 | - | TRBJ2-5 | TRBV6-7
CASSRLDTEAFF | TGTGCCAGCAGTCGACTGGACACTGAAGCTTTCTTT | - | once | TRBJ1-1 | TRBV3-1/TRBV3-2
CASSLGSFPGGKGDTQYF | TGTGCCAGCAGCTTGGGGTCGTTCCCGGGAGGGAAGGGAGATACGCAGTATTTT | TRBD2 | - | TRBJ2-3 | TRBV5-5
CASSQVAGRTDTQYF | TGTGCCAGCAGCCAAGTGGCGGGGCGCACAGATACGCAGTATTTT | - | - | TRBJ2-3 | TRBV3-1/TRBV3-2
CASSSPGPLVGGYNEQFF | TGTGCCAGCAGCTCCCCCGGGCCGCTAGTGGGGGGTTACAATGAGCAGTTCTTC | - | - | TRBJ2-1 | TRBV11-3
CASSFQGTGELFF | TGTGCCAGCAGTTTTCAGGGCACCGGGGAGCTGTTTTTT | - | - | TRBJ2-2 | TRBV12-3/TRBV12-4
CASSNSGRAGELFF | TGTGCCAGCAGCAATAGCGGGAGGGCCGGGGAGCTGTTTTTT | TRBD2 | - | TRBJ2-2 | TRBV7-2
CASSRENTGELFF | TGTGCCAGCAGCCGGGAGAACACCGGGGAGCTGTTTTTT | - | - | TRBJ2-2 | TRBV11-3
CATSDLGTSGNTGELFF | TGTGCCACCAGTGATCTCGGGACTAGCGGGAACACCGGGGAGCTGTTTTTT | TRBD2 | - | TRBJ2-2 | TRBV24-1